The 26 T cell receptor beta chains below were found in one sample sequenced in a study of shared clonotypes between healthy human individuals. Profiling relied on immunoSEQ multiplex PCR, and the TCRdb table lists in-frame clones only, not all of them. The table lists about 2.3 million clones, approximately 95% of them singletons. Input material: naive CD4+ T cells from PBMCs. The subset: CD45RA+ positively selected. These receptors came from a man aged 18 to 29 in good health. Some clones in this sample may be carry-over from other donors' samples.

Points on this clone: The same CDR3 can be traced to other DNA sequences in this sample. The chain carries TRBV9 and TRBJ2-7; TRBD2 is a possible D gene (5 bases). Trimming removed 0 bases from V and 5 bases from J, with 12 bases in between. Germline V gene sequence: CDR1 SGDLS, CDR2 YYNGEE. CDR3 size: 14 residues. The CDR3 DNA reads TGTGCCAGCAGCGTAGTCGGCAGCGGAGACGAGCAGTACTTC. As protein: CASSVVGSGDEQYF.

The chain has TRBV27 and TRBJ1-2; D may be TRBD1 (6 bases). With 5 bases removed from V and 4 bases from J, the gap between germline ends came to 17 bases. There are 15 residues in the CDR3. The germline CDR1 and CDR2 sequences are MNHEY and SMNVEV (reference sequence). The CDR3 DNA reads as TGTGCCAGCAGTCAAAGGGGGTTGCAGGTCTATGGCTACACCTTC. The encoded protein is CASSQRGLQVYGYTF.

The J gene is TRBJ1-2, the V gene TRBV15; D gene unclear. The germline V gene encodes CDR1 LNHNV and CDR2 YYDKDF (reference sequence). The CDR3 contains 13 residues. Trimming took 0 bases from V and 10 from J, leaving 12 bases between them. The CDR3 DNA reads TGTGCCACCAGCAGAGATGTTGGGCCTTACTACACCTTC. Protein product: CATSRDVGPYYTF.

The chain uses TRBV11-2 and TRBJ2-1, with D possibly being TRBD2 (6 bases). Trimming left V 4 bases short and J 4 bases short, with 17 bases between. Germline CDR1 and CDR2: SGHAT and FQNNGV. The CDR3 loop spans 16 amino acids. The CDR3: CASSSIADLTYNEQFF. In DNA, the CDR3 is TGTGCCAGCAGCTCCATAGCGGATCTGACGTACAATGAGCAGTTCTTC.

The CDR3 protein is CASTPPFGTDSNQPQHF. As DNA, the CDR3 is TGTGCCAGTACCCCTCCGTTTGGGACAGATAGCAATCAGCCCCAGCATTTT. The chain is built from TRBV19 and TRBJ1-5; 7 bases are shared with TRBD1. Germline V gene data show CDR1 as LNHDA and CDR2 as SQIVND (reference sequence). The CDR3 is made up of 17 amino acids. After removal of 7 bases from V and 0 bases from J, the junction contained 12 bases not matched to a gene.

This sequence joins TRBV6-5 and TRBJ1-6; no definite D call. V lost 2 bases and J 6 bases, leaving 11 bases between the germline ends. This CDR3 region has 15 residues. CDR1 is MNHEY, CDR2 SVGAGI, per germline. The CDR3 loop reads CASSYTAYSNSPLHF. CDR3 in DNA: TGTGCCAGCAGTTACACAGCGTACTCTAATTCACCCCTCCACTTT.

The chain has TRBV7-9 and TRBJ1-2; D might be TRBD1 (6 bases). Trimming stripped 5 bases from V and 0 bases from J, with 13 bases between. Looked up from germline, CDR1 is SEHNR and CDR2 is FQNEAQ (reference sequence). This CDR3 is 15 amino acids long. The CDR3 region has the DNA TGTGCCAGCAGCCTTCGGACAGAGGCTAACTATGGCTACACCTTC. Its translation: CASSLRTEANYGYTF.

Here the CDR3 reads CASSTQREGLNRNEQFF. The CDR3 region has the DNA TGTGCCAGCAGCACCCAGCGGGAGGGCCTCAATAGGAATGAGCAGTTCTTC. V is TRBV9 and J is TRBJ2-1, with 10 bases matching TRBD2. The junction had 14 bases not matched to a gene; V was cut back by 4 bases and J by 7 bases. The CDR3 length is 17 residues. Germline V lookup: CDR1 SGDLS, CDR2 YYNGEE.

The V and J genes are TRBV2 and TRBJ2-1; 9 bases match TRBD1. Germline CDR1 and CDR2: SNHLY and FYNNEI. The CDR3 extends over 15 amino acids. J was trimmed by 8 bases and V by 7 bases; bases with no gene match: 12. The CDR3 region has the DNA TGTGCCAGCACCACGGACACAGGGGGCTCGGATGAGCAGTTCTTC. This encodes CASTTDTGGSDEQFF.

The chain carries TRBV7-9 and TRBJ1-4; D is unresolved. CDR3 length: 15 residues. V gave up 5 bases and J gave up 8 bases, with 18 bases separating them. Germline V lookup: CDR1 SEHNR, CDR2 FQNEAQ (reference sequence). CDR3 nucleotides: TGTGCCAGCAGCACCCTGAACGGGATGAGAGAAAAACTGTTTTTT. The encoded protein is CASSTLNGMREKLFF.

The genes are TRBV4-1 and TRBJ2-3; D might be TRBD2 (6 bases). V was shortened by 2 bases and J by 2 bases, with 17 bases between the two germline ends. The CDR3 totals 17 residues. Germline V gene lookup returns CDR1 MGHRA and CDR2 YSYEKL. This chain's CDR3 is CASSQRPPGGTTDTQYF. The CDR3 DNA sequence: TGCGCCAGCAGCCAACGCCCTCCGGGCGGGACCACAGATACGCAGTATTTT.

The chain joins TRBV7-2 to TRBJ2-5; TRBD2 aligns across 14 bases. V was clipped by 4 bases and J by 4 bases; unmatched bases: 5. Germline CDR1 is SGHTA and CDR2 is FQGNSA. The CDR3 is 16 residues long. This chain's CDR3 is CASSWGTSGSGETQYF. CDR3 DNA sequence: TGTGCCAGCAGCTGGGGGACTAGCGGGAGTGGAGAGACCCAGTACTTC.

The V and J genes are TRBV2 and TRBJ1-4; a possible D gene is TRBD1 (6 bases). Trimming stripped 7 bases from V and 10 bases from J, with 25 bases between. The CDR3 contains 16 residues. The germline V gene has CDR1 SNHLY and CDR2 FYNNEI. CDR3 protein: CASIPWNEGVGRKLFF. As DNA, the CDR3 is TGTGCCAGCATACCGTGGAACGAGGGGGTCGGTCGAAAACTGTTTTTT.

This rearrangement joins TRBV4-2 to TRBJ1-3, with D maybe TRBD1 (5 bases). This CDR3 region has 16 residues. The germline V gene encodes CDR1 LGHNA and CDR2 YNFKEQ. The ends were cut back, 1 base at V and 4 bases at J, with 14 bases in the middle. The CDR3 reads CASSQGPVQGGNTIYF. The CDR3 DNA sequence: TGTGCCAGCAGCCAAGGTCCAGTGCAGGGCGGAAACACCATATATTTT.

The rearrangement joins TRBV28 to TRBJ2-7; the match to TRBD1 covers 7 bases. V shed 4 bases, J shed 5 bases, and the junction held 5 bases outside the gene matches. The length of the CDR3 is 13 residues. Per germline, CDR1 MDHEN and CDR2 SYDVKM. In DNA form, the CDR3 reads TGTGCCAGCAGTTCTAGGACAGGCCACGAGCAGTACTTC. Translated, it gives CASSSRTGHEQYF.

The CDR3 protein is CATGWMILGEKLFF. Here the CDR3 DNA reads TGTGCCACAGGGTGGATGATCCTGGGTGAAAAACTGTTTTTT. The chain couples TRBV28 to TRBJ1-4; TRBD1 is a possible D gene (5 bases). With 10 bases removed from V and 7 bases from J, the gap between germline ends came to 19 bases. Germline loops: CDR1 MDHEN, CDR2 SYDVKM. The CDR3 length is 14 residues. The variable domain in full, completed from reference TRBV28 and TRBJ1-4, reads DVKVTQSSRYLVKRTGEKVFLECVQDMDHENMFWYRQDPGLGLRLIYFSYDVKMKEKGDIPEGYSVSREKKERFSLILESASTNQTSMYLCATGWMILGEKLFFGSGTQLSVL.

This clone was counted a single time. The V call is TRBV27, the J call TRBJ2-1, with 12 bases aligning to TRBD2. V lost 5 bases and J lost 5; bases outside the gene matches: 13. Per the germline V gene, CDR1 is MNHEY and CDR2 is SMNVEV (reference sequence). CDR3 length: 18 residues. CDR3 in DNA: TGTGCCAGCAGTCGACTAGCGGGAGATTCGCCCGCGCACAATGAGCAGTTCTTC. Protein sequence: CASSRLAGDSPAHNEQFF.

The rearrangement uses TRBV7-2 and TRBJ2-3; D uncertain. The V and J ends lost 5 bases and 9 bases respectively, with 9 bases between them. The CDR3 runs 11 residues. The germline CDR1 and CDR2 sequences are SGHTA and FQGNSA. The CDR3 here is CASSPERTQYF. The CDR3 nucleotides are TGTGCCAGCAGCCCAGAGAGGACGCAGTATTTT.

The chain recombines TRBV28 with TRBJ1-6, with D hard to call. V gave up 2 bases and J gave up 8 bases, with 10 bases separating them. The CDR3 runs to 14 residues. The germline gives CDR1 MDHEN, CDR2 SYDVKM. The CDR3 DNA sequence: TGTGCCAGCAGTTTAAGGGTTGGGGATTCACCCCTCCACTTT. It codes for CASSLRVGDSPLHF.

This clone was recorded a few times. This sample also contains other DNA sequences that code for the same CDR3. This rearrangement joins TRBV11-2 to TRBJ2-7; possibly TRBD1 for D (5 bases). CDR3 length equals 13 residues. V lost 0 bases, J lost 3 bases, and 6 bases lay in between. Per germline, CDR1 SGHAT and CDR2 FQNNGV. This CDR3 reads CASSLDRVYEQYF. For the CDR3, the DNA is TGTGCCAGCAGCTTAGACAGGGTCTACGAGCAGTACTTC.

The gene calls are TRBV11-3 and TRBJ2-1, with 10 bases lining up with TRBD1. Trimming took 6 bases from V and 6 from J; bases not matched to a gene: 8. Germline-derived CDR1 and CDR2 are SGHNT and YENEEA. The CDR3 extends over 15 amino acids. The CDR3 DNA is TGTGCCAGCAGTTTCGGGACAGGGGAGGGCAATGAGCAGTTCTTC. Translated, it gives CASSFGTGEGNEQFF. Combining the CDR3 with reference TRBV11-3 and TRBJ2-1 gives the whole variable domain EAGVVQSPRYKIIEKKQPVAFWCNPISGHNTLYWYLQNLGQGPELLIRYENEEAVDDSQLPKDRFSAERLKGVDSTLKIQPAELGDSAVYLCASSFGTGEGNEQFFGPGTRLTVL.

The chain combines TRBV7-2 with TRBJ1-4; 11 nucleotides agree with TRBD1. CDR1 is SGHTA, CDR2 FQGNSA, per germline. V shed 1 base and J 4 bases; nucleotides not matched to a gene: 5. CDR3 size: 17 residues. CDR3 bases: TGTGCCAGCAGCTTAGTTGGGACAGGGGGTCTTAATGAAAAACTGTTTTTT. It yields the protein CASSLVGTGGLNEKLFF.

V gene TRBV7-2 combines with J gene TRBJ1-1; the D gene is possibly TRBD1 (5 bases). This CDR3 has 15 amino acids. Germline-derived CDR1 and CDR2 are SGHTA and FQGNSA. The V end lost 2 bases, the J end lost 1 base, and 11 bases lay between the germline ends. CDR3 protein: CASSLWGRKNTEAFF. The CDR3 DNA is TGTGCCAGCAGCTTATGGGGCCGCAAGAACACTGAAGCTTTCTTT. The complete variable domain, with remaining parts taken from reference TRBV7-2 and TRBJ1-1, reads GAGVSQSPSNKVTEKGKDVELRCDPISGHTALYWYRQSLGQGLEFLIYFQGNSAPDKSGLPSDRFSAERTGGSVSTLTIQRTQQEDSAVYLCASSLWGRKNTEAFFGQGTRLTVV.

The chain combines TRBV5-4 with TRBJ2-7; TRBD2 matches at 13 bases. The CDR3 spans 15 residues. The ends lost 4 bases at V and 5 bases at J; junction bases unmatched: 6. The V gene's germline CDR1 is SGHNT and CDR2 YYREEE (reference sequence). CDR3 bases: TGTGCCAGCAGCCGGACTAGCGGGAGAGTGGACGAGCAGTACTTC. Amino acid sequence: CASSRTSGRVDEQYF. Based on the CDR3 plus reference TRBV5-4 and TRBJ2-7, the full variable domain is ETGVTQSPTHLIKTRGQQVTLRCSSQSGHNTVSWYQQALGQGPQFIFQYYREEENGRGNFPPRFSGLQFPNYSSELNVNALELDDSALYLCASSRTSGRVDEQYFGPGTRLTVT.

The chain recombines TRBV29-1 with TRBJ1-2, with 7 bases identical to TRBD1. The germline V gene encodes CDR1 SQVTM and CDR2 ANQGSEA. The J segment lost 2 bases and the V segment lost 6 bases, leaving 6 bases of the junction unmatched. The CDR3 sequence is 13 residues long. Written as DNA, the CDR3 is TGCAGCGTCCCCGGACAGGCCAACTATGGCTACACCTTC. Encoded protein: CSVPGQANYGYTF.

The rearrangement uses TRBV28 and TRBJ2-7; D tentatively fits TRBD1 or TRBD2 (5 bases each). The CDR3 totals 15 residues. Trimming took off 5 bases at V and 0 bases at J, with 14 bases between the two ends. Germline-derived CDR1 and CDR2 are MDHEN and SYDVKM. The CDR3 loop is CASSLLGTVSYEQYF. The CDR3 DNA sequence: TGTGCCAGCAGTCTCCTGGGGACCGTCTCCTACGAGCAGTACTTC.